This TCR beta chain was sequenced in a study of vaccination effects on CD4 cells after COVID-19. The table came from immunoSEQ multiplex PCR; TCRdb's copy has only in-frame clones and leaves some out. Of about 48,000 clones in the sample, about 67% were seen once. The CDR3 extends over 16 amino acids. Trimming stripped 4 bases from V and 2 bases from J, with 15 bases between. Germline assignment: CDR1 SGHVS and CDR2 FNYEAQ. Culture proceeded for approximately nine days, and CD4+ T cells were then isolated. Comment on this clone: What it binds is not known.

The material sequenced was CD4+ T cells from PBMCs cultured without peptide, taken before COVID-19 vaccination. This clonotype was obtained from a human donor who received a COVID-19 vaccine. The gene calls are TRBV7-6 and TRBJ1-3; unclear D gene. CDR3 amino acids: CASSSKTGSPGNTIYF. The CDR3 DNA is TGTGCCAGCAGCTCCAAAACCGGGAGTCCTGGAAACACCATATATTTT.